This T cell receptor beta chain was identified during a study of breast tumors, draining lymph nodes, adjacent tissues. Findings and caveats of the study: Tumor TCR diversity was below lymph nodes but above nontumor tissue.

Samples came from axillary lymph nodes draining the breast cancer. To note about this clonotype: Its antigen is undetermined.

TCRdb passed the multiplex PCR reads through MiXCR, listing each CDR3 protein once. The table shows fewer than 85,000 distinct CDR3 sequences, with roughly 20% occurring only once. The clonotype comes from a female donor with breast cancer. Some clones in this sample may be carry-over from other donors' samples. The sequencing sample was made of axillary lymph node tissue.

The CDR3 sequence: CASSLTGRSGANVLTF. CDR3 coding DNA: TGTGCCAGCAGCTTGACAGGGCGCTCTGGGGCCAACGTCCTGACTTTC. V and J are TRBV5-6 and TRBJ2-6; weak D call: TRBD1 (6 bases). The CDR3 contains 16 residues. Germline lookup yields CDR1 SGHDT and CDR2 YYEEEE. V lost 1 base and J lost 0, with 8 bases in between. Together with reference TRBV5-6 and TRBJ2-6, the CDR3 gives the full variable domain: DAGVTQSPTHLIKTRGQQVTLRCSPKSGHDTVSWYQQALGQGPQFIFQYYEEEERQRGNFPDRFSGHQFPNYSSELNVNALLLGDSALYLCASSLTGRSGANVLTFGAGSRLTVL.